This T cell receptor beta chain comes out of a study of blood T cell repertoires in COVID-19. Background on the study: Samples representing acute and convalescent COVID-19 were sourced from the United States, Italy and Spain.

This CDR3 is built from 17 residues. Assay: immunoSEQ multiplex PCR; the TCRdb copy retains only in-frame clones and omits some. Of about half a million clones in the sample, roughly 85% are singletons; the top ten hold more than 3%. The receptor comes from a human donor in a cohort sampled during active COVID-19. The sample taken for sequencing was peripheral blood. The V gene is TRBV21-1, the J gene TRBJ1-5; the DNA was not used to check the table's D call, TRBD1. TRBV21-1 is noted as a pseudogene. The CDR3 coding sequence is TGTGCCAGCAGCACTACCGGGGTGGACAGGGGCAATCAGCCCCAGCATTTT. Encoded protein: CASSTTGVDRGNQPQHF.